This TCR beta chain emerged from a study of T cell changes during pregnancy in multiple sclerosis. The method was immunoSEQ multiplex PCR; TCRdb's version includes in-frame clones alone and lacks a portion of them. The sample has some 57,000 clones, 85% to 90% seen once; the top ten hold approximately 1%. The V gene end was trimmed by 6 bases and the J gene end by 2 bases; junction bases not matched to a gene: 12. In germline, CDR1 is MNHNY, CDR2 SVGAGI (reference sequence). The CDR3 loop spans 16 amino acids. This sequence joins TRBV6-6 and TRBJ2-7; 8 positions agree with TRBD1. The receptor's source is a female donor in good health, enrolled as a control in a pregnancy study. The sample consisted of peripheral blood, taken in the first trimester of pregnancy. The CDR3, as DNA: TGTGCCAGCAGCCGACCCTCGACAGGGGATACCTACGAGCAGTACTTC. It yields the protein CASSRPSTGDTYEQYF.